The rows below give T cell receptor beta chains drawn from one sample of a study of blood T cells in healthy people across ages. TCRdb recomputed calls from the 5' RACE reads with MiXCR, one row per CDR3 protein. The sample contains 660,000 or so distinct CDR3 sequences, 58% of which appear only once. The sequenced sample consisted of blood. The receptors shown here come from a man in his 60s in good health. The CDR3 runs from the conserved cysteine through the conserved F or W. Rows give clone size only sometimes, using once, few, many, or a class for an expanded clone.

- TRBJ2-3 TRBV20-1 CSATAIAGGADTQYF
- TRBJ2-1 TRBV9 CASSATGINNEQFF
few TRBJ2-5 TRBV5-1 CASSFQGQAETQYF
few TRBJ2-6 TRBV5-1 CASSSESGANVLTF
- TRBJ2-3 TRBV6-1 CASTRLAGGSTDTQYF
- TRBJ2-5 TRBV12-3/TRBV12-4 CASSLRTGGGNEQYF
- TRBJ1-6 TRBV4-2 CASSQDGGSDSPLHF
few TRBJ2-5 TRBV5-1 CASGLAGGKETQYF
- TRBJ2-3 TRBV27 CASSLSAGSTDTQYF
- TRBJ1-1 TRBV2 CASDRGMNTEAFF
few TRBJ1-4 TRBV5-1 CASRGDSFNEKLFF
- TRBJ2-3 TRBV5-1 CASSTTTGDTQYF
few - TRBV7-2 CASTRGVLASGYEQYF
many TRBJ1-4 TRBV6-5 CASRFSRGEGLFF
few TRBJ2-3 TRBV9 CASSVVGHTQYF
few TRBJ1-1 TRBV6-4 CASSGQLNTEAFF
few TRBJ1-6 TRBV11-2 CASSGGQIDSPLHF
few TRBJ2-5 TRBV27 CASSHGTGGYETQYF
- TRBJ2-7 TRBV7-2 CASSLVAASYEQYF
- TRBJ1-1 TRBV11-2 CASSLVTGGNTEAFF
few TRBJ1-2 TRBV29-1 CSVSRQGGNGYTF
- TRBJ2-3 TRBV20-1 CSERGSTDTLYF
- TRBJ2-1 TRBV10-2 CASSQAANVEQFF
few TRBJ2-5 TRBV6-5 CASTNRETQYF
once TRBJ1-1 TRBV14 CASSQDRVRGLGTEAFF
once TRBJ2-7 TRBV5-1 CASSREAGTASYEQYF
- TRBJ2-2 TRBV4-1 CASSQGQGLNTGELFF
- TRBJ2-7 TRBV2 CASTRGTGSYEQYF
- TRBJ2-3 TRBV2 CASSEGPGLGYTDTQYF
- TRBJ1-5 TRBV4-1 CASSQGGRGLYSNQPQHF
once TRBJ1-2 TRBV3-1 CASSQGDGMRVYGYTF
- TRBJ1-5 TRBV6-2/TRBV6-3 CASSSRETRDQPQHF
- TRBJ2-5 TRBV11-2 CASSLFLDSQETQYF
- TRBJ1-2 TRBV2 CASSEAREANYGYTF
few TRBJ2-3 TRBV25-1 CASSETGSTDTQYF
few TRBJ1-3 TRBV25-1 CASSPTTGGSGNTIYF
few TRBJ1-5 TRBV20-1 CSANLQGAGQPQHF
- TRBJ1-4 TRBV5-1 CASSWTGPNEKLFF
few TRBJ2-5 TRBV29-1 CSVKRGYGGAQETQYF
once TRBJ2-3 TRBV5-1 CASSLWGTKDTDTQYF
- - TRBV10-3 CAISGEQGHYEQYF
few TRBJ2-1 TRBV7-9 CASSRMGQGVTDEQFF
few TRBJ2-5 TRBV4-2 CASSQDPEETQYF
- TRBJ2-1 TRBV5-1 CASQDSTNLEQFF
- TRBJ2-2 TRBV24-1 CATSDGGQGSGELFF
- TRBJ2-3 TRBV6-1 CASASGGALRTDTQYF
- TRBJ1-4 TRBV3-1 CASSRSRGAELFF
once TRBJ1-2 TRBV4-2 CASSQEEQGSYGYTF
- TRBJ2-1 TRBV28 CASSFSVGQGQFF
- TRBJ2-5 TRBV10-2 CASSEPRDRLGSETQYF
once TRBJ1-5 TRBV12-3/TRBV12-4 CASSPGTVHQPQHF
- TRBJ1-1 TRBV12-3/TRBV12-4 CASSIQDYTEAFF
- TRBJ1-2 TRBV12-3/TRBV12-4 CASSLFRQGQGYTF
- - TRBV6-5 CASSYSRGGDYEQYF
- TRBJ2-7 TRBV6-6 CASSAGLFSYEQYF
- TRBJ2-3 TRBV15 CATSRELAGVLNTQYF
- TRBJ2-3 TRBV29-1 CSVGAGGVTDTQYF
- TRBJ1-5 TRBV11-2 CASSPQPADQPQHF
few TRBJ1-2 TRBV3-1 CASSPRDRGGGYTF
- - TRBV21-1 CASSKRRTGKETQYF